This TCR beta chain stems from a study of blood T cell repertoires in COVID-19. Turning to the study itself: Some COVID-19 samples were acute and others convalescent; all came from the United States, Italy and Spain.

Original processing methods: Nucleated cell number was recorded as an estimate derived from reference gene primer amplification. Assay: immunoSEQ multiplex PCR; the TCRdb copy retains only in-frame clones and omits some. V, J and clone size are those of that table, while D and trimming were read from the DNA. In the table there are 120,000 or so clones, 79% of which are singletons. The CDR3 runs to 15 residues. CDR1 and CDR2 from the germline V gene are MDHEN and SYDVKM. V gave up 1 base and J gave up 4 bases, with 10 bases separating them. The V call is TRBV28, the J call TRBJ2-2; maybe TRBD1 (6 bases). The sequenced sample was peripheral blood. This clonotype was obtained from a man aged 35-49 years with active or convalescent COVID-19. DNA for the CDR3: TGTGCCAGCAGTTTATCTACAGGGACCACCGGGGAGCTGTTTTTT. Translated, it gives CASSLSTGTTGELFF.